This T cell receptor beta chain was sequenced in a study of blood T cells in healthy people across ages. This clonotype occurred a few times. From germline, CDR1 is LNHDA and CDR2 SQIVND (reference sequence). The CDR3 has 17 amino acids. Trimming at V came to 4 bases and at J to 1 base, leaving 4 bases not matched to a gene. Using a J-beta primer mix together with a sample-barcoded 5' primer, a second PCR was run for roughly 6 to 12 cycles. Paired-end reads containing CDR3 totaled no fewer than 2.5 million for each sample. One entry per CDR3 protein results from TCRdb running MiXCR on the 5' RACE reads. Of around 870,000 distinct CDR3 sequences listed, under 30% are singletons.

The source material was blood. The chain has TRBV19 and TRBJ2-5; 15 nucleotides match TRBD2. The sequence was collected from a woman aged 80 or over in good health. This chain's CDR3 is CASSKGLAGGLQETQYF. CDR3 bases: TGTGCCAGTAGTAAGGGACTAGCGGGGGGACTCCAAGAGACCCAGTACTTC.